The count of the clone carrying this T cell receptor beta chain is one. Reverse transcription of about 0.5 to 1 ug RNA was carried out with random hexamers. TCRdb independently ran MiXCR on the immunoSEQ multiplex PCR reads; one entry per CDR3 protein. Of some 150,000 distinct CDR3 sequences in the sample, roughly 95% were seen once. This entry belongs to a study of CD8 T cells in Susac syndrome. Germline lookup yields CDR1 MNHNS and CDR2 SASEGT. V trimming: 6 bases; J trimming: 5 bases; junction bases outside the gene matches: 24. This CDR3 is 19 amino acids long. The sequenced sample consisted of CD8+ T cells from PBMCs. The sequence was collected from a human donor with multiple sclerosis. The chain is built from TRBV6-1 and TRBJ1-2; TRBD1 aligns across 7 bases. The CDR3 loop reads CASSVGTATLLRTSYGYTF. CDR3 nucleotide sequence: TGTGCCAGCAGCGTAGGGACAGCCACCCTCCTGAGGACTTCTTATGGCTACACCTTC.